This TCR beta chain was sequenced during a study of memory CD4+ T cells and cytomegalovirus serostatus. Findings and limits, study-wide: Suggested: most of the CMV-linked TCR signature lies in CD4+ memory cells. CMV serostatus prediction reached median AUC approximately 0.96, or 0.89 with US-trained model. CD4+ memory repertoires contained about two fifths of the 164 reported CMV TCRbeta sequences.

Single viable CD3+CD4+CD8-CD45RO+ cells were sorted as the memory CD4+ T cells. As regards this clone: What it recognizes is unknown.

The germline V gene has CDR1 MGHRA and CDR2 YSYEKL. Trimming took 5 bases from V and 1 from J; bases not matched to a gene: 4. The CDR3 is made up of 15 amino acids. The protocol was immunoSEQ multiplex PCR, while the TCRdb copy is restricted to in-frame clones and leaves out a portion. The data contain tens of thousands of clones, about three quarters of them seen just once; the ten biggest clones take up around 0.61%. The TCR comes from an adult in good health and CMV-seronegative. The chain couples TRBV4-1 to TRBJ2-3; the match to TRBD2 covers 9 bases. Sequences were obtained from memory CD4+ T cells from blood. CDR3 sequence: CASSSGGRGTDTQYF. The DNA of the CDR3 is TGCGCCAGCAGCAGCGGGGGGAGGGGCACAGATACGCAGTATTTT.